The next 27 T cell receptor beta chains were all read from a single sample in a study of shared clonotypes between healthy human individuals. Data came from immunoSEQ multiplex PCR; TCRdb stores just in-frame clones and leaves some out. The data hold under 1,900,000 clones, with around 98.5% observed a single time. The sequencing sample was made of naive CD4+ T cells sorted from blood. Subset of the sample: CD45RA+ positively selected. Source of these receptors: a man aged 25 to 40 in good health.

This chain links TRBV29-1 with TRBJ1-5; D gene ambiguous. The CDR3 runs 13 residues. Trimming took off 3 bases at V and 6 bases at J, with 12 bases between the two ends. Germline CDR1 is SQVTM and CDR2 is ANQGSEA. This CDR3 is CSVDVAEGQPQHF. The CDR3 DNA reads TGCAGCGTTGACGTGGCAGAGGGTCAGCCCCAGCATTTT. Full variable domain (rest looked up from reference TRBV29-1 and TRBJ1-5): SAVISQKPSRDICQRGTSLTIQCQVDSQVTMMFWYRQQPGQSLTLIATANQGSEATYESGFVIDKFPISRPNLTFSTLTVSNMSPEDSSIYLCSVDVAEGQPQHFGDGTRLSIL.

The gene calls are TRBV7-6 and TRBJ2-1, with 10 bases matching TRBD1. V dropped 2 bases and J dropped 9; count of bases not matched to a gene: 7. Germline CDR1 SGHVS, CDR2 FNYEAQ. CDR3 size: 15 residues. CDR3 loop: CASSLSARDRGEQFF. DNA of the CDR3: TGTGCCAGCAGCTTAAGTGCCAGGGACAGGGGTGAGCAGTTCTTC.

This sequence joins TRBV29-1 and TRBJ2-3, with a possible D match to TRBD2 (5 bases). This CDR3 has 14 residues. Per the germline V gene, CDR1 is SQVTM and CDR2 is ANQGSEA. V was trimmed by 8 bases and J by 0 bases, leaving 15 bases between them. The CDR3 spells CSSEGMTSTDTQYF. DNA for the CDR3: TGCAGCAGTGAGGGTATGACTAGCACAGATACGCAGTATTTT.

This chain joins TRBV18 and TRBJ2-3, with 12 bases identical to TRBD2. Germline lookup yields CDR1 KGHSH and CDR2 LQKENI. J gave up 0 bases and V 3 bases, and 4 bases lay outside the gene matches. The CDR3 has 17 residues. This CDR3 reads CASSPTLAGGSTDTQYF. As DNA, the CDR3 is TGTGCCAGCTCACCTACGCTAGCGGGAGGGAGCACAGATACGCAGTATTTT.

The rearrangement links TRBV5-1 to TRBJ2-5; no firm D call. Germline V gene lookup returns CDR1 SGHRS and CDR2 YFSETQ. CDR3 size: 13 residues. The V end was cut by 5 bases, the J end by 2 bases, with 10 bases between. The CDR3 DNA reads TGCGCCAGCAGAATAGGGCGGCAAGAGACCCAGTACTTC. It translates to CASRIGRQETQYF.

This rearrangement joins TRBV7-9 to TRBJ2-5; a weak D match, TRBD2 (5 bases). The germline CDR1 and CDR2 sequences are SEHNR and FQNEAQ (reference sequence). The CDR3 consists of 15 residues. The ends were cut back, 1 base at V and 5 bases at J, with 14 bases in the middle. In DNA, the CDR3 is TGTGCCAGCAGCTTAGGAGCGTGGAGGATGGAGACCCAGTACTTC. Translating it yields CASSLGAWRMETQYF.

CDR3 region: CASSLKTGDYNEQFF. CDR3 DNA sequence: TGTGCCAGCAGTTTAAAGACAGGGGACTACAATGAGCAGTTCTTC. The rearrangement uses TRBV27 and TRBJ2-1; TRBD1 aligns across 8 bases. Trimming cost V 2 bases and J 3 bases; bases outside gene matches: 3. This CDR3 spans 15 amino acids. CDR1 is MNHEY and CDR2 is SMNVEV in the germline V gene (reference sequence).

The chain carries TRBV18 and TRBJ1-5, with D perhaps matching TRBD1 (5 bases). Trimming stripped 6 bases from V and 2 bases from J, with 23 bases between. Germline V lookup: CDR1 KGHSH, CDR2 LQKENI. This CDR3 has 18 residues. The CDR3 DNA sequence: TGTGCCAGCTCCTCCAAAAGACGAGACCAGGGCGGCAATCAGCCCCAGCATTTT. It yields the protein CASSSKRRDQGGNQPQHF.

The CDR3 sequence is CAISESPGAPEHF. For the CDR3, the DNA is TGTGCCATCAGTGAGTCCCCCGGGGCTCCCGAGCATTTT. The chain combines TRBV10-3 with TRBJ1-5; the D gene is possibly TRBD1 (5 bases). Trimming cost V 0 bases and J 14 bases, with 14 bases left between them. This CDR3 has 13 amino acids. Germline V gene sequence: CDR1 ENHRY, CDR2 SYGVKD.

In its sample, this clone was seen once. CDR3: CSARTVNEQFF. Written as DNA, the CDR3 is TGCAGTGCTAGGACTGTCAATGAGCAGTTCTTC. The chain uses TRBV20-1 and TRBJ2-1; no clear D gene. The germline V gene encodes CDR1 DFQATT and CDR2 SNEGSKA (reference sequence). The CDR3 contains 11 residues. The V end lost 3 bases, the J end lost 6 bases, and 6 bases lay between the germline ends.

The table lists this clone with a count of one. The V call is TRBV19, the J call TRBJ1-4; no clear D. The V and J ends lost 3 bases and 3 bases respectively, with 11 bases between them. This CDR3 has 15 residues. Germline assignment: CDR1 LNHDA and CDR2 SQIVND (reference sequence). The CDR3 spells CASSILTASNEKLFF. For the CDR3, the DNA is TGTGCCAGTAGTATTCTCACAGCGTCTAATGAAAAACTGTTTTTT.

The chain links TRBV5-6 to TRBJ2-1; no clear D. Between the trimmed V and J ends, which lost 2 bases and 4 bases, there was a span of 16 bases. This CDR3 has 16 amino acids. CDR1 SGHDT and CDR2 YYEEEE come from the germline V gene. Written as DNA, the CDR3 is TGTGCCAGCAGCTTCTATAGCCCCCACAAATACAATGAGCAGTTCTTC. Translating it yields CASSFYSPHKYNEQFF.

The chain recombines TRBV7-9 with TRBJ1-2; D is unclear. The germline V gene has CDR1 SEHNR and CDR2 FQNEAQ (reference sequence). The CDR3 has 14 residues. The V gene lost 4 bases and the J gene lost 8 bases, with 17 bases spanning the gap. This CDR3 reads CASSSGLPLVGYTF. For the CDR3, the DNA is TGTGCCAGCAGCTCTGGGCTCCCTTTGGTGGGCTACACCTTC.

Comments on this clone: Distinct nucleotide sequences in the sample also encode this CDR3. CDR3 bases: TGTGCCAGCAGCGTGGGGACTAGCGGGAGGGCGTCGTACAATGAGCAGTTCTTC. Translating gives CASSVGTSGRASYNEQFF. The V and J genes are TRBV9 and TRBJ2-1; 16 nucleotides line up with TRBD2. The CDR3 contains 18 residues. Germline V CDR1 and CDR2: SGDLS, YYNGEE. The ends lost 2 bases at V and 4 bases at J; junction bases unmatched: 6.

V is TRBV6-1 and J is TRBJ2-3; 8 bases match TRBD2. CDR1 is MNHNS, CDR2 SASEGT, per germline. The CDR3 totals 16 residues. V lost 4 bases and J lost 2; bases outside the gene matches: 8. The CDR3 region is CASSVSSGGLTDTQYF. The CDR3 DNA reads TGTGCCAGCAGTGTTTCCAGCGGGGGCCTCACAGATACGCAGTATTTT.

CDR3 coding DNA: TGTGCCAGCCAAACAGGGGCGGGAGGGTTAAATGAGCAGTTCTTC. It yields the protein CASQTGAGGLNEQFF. The V call is TRBV11-2, the J call TRBJ2-1, with TRBD2 matching over 9 bases. The germline V gene has CDR1 SGHAT and CDR2 FQNNGV. V shed 8 bases, J shed 7 bases, and the junction held 12 bases outside the gene matches. This CDR3 has 15 residues.

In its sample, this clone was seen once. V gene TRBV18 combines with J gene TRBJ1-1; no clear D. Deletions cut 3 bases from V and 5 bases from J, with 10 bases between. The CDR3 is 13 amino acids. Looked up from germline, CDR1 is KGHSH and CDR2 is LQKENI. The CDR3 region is CASSPSSQTEAFF. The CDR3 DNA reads TGTGCCAGCTCACCTTCGTCACAGACTGAAGCTTTCTTT.

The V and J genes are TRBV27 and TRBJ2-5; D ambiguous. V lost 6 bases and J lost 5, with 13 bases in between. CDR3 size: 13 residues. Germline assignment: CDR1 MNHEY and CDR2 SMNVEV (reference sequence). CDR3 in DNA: TGTGCCAGCAGCCAACGAGGAGTGGAGACCCAGTACTTC. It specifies CASSQRGVETQYF.

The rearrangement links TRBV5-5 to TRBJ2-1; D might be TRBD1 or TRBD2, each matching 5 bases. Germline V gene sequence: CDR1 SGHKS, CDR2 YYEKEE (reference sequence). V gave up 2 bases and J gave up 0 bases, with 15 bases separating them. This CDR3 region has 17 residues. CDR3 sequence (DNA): TGTGCCAGCAGCTTCGGGGCCAGGCAGCTCTCCTACAATGAGCAGTTCTTC. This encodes CASSFGARQLSYNEQFF.

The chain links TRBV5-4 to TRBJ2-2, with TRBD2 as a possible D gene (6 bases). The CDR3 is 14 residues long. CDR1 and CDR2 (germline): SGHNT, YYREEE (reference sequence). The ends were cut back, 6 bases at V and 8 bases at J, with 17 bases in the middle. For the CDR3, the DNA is TGTGCCAGCACCCCGGGACTCGGGGCTGGGGAGCTGTTTTTT. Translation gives CASTPGLGAGELFF. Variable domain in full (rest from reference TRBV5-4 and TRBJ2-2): ETGVTQSPTHLIKTRGQQVTLRCSSQSGHNTVSWYQQALGQGPQFIFQYYREEENGRGNFPPRFSGLQFPNYSSELNVNALELDDSALYLCASTPGLGAGELFFGEGSRLTVL.

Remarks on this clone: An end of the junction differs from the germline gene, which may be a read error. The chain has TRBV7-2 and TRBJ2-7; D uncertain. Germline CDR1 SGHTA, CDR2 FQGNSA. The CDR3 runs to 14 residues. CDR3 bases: TGTACCAGCACCTTAGCTGTTAACTCCTACGAGCAGTACTTC. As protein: CTSTLAVNSYEQYF.

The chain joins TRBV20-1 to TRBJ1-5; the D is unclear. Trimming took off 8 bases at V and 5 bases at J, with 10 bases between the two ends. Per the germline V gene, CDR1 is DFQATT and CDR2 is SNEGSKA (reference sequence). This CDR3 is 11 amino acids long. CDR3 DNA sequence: TGCAGTTTCCTCTCGGATCAGCCCCAGCATTTT. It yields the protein CSFLSDQPQHF.

CDR3 DNA: TGTGCCAGCAGCCCGAGCGGGGGCACAGATACGCAGTATTTT. It specifies CASSPSGGTDTQYF. The gene calls are TRBV7-2 and TRBJ2-3; 7 bases match TRBD2. With 5 bases clipped from V and 1 base from J, the junction kept 3 bases outside the gene matches. Germline values: CDR1 SGHTA, CDR2 FQGNSA. The CDR3 has 14 amino acids.

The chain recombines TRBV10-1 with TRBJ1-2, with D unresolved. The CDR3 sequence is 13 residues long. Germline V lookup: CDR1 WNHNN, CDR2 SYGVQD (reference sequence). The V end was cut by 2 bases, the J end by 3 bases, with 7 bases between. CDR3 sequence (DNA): TGCGCCAGCAGTGAGGGACCGGACTATGGCTACACCTTC. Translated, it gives CASSEGPDYGYTF.

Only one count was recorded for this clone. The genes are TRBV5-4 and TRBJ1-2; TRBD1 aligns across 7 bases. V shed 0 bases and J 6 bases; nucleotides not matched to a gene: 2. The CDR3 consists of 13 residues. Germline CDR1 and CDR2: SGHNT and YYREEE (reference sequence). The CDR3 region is CASSLAGTDGYTF. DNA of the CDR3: TGTGCCAGCAGCTTGGCAGGGACAGATGGCTACACCTTC.

In nucleotides, the CDR3 is TGCGCCAGCAGTTCAGGTATAGCGGGAGTGAACACAGATACGCAGTATTTT. Its protein product is CASSSGIAGVNTDTQYF. The chain uses TRBV10-1 and TRBJ2-3; 9 nucleotides align to TRBD2. Germline V CDR1 and CDR2: WNHNN, SYGVQD (reference sequence). Losses at the gene ends were 5 bases for V and 2 bases for J; bases not matched to a gene: 11. There are 17 residues in the CDR3.

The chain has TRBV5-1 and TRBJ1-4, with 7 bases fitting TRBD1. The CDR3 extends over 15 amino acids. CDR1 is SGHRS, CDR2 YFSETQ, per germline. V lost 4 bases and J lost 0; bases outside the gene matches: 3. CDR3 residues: CASSVDRATNEKLFF. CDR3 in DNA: TGCGCCAGCAGCGTTGACAGGGCAACTAATGAAAAACTGTTTTTT.